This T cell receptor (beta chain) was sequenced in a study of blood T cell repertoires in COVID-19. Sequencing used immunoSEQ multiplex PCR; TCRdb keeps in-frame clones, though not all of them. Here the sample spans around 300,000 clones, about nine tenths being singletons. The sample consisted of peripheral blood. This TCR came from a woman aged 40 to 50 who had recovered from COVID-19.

The CDR3 loop reads CASRLRDRDLETQYF. Written as DNA, the CDR3 is TGTGCAAGTCGCCTCCGGGACAGGGACTTGGAGACCCAGTACTTC. The V gene is TRBV12-2, the J gene TRBJ2-5; the table's D call of TRBD1 was not tested on the DNA. TRBV12-2 is labeled a pseudogene. The CDR3 loop spans 15 amino acids.